These T cell receptor beta chains were read from a single sample in a study of cytomegalovirus exposure and HLA in healthy donors. Sequencing was performed with immunoSEQ multiplex PCR; in TCRdb, only in-frame clones are kept and a portion is missing. The table has approximately 87,000 clones, approximately 80% seen once. Sequencing input: PBMCs. These receptors were obtained from a woman in her seventies in good health and CMV-seropositive. Both conserved end residues are part of each CDR3. A D gene is named only where the DNA matches it firmly. Not all rows give a size; the values are once, few, many and, for expanded clones, a class.

J: TRBJ2-7; D: TRBD1; size: once; V: TRBV23-1; length: 16; DNA: TGCGCCAGCAGCCAAGGGAGAGGACAGGGGGCCTGGGAGCAGTACTTC; CDR3: CASSQGRGQGAWEQYF
J: TRBJ1-1; D: TRBD1; size: -; V: TRBV18; length: 16; DNA: TGTGCCAGCTCACCACCTAATTTTAAGGGGGCGCCTGAAGCTTTCTTT; CDR3: CASSPPNFKGAPEAFF
J: TRBJ2-7; D: -; size: -; V: TRBV19; length: 14; DNA: TGTGCCAGTAGTATAGGGGGAGGAGCTGGGGAGCAGTACTTC; CDR3: CASSIGGGAGEQYF
J: TRBJ2-7; D: TRBD2; size: many; V: TRBV7-2; length: 18; DNA: TGTGCCAGCAGCTTAGGGGTGACTAGCGGGCCTAGCTCCTACGAGCAGTACTTC; CDR3: CASSLGVTSGPSSYEQYF
J: TRBJ1-1; D: -; size: -; V: TRBV30; length: 11; DNA: TGTGCCTGGAACAGGGCCCCTGAAGCTTTCTTT; CDR3: CAWNRAPEAFF
J: TRBJ2-7; D: TRBD1; size: -; V: TRBV29-1; length: 13; DNA: TGCAGCGTAACCGGGACAGGTACCTACGAGCAGTACTTC; CDR3: CSVTGTGTYEQYF
J: TRBJ2-1; D: -; size: -; V: TRBV7-2; length: 13; DNA: TGTGCCAGCAGCTCCCAAGGGGGAAGTGAGCAGTTCTTC; CDR3: CASSSQGGSEQFF
J: TRBJ1-1; D: -; size: -; V: TRBV29-1; length: 12; DNA: TGCAGCGTTGGGCTGATCAACACTGAAGCTTTCTTT; CDR3: CSVGLINTEAFF
J: TRBJ2-2; D: TRBD1; size: -; V: TRBV7-2; length: 14; DNA: TGTGCCAGCAGCATCGGACAGGGGTCCGGGGAGCTGTTTTTT; CDR3: CASSIGQGSGELFF
J: TRBJ2-6; D: -; size: -; V: TRBV4-3; length: 16; DNA: TGCGCCAGCAGCCAAGAACTGGGAGGAGGGGCCAACGTCCTGACTTTC; CDR3: CASSQELGGGANVLTF
J: TRBJ1-1; D: -; size: -; V: TRBV29-1; length: 12; DNA: TGCAGCGGCCTACAGGGATACACTGAAGCTTTCTTT; CDR3: CSGLQGYTEAFF
J: TRBJ2-6; D: -; size: -; V: TRBV5-4; length: 16; DNA: TGTGCCAGCAGCTTGGAGACAGTTTCTGGGGCCAACGTCCTGACTTTC; CDR3: CASSLETVSGANVLTF
J: TRBJ2-6; D: -; size: once; V: TRBV6-4; length: 18; DNA: TGTGCCAGCAGTGAAAGAGCCGAATCTTTTTCTGGGGCCAACGTCCTGACTTTC; CDR3: CASSERAESFSGANVLTF
J: TRBJ2-5; D: -; size: -; V: TRBV15; length: 12; DNA: TGTGCCACCAGTAGAGACATCGGGACCCAGTACTTC; CDR3: CATSRDIGTQYF
J: TRBJ1-1; D: TRBD1; size: -; V: TRBV25-1; length: 15; DNA: TGTGCCAGCAGTCGTCACAGGGGGACGAACACTGAAGCTTTCTTT; CDR3: CASSRHRGTNTEAFF
J: TRBJ1-5; D: TRBD1; size: once; V: TRBV9; length: 12; DNA: TGTGCCTCCGGGACAGGGAATCAGCCCCAGCATTTT; CDR3: CASGTGNQPQHF
J: TRBJ1-5; D: -; size: -; V: TRBV6-6; length: 14; DNA: TGTGCCAGCAGTTACCCACCTAGTTGGCAGCCCCAGCATTTT; CDR3: CASSYPPSWQPQHF
J: TRBJ1-1; D: -; size: -; V: TRBV14; length: 13; DNA: TGTGCCAGCAGCCACGAACAGAACACTGAAGCTTTCTTT; CDR3: CASSHEQNTEAFF
J: TRBJ1-4; D: -; size: -; V: TRBV7-9; length: 16; DNA: TGTTCCAGCAGCTTAGGAGATAGGGACATTAATGAAAAACTGTTTTTT; CDR3: CSSSLGDRDINEKLFF
J: TRBJ1-1; D: TRBD1; size: -; V: TRBV5-3; length: 13; DNA: TGTGCCAGAAGCGTAGAACAGGGGCGAGAAGCTTTCTTT; CDR3: CARSVEQGREAFF
J: TRBJ1-2; D: TRBD1; size: -; V: TRBV11-3; length: 17; DNA: TGTGCCAGCAGCTTATTTCCAGGACAGGGGTTGGACTATGGCTACACCTTC; CDR3: CASSLFPGQGLDYGYTF
J: TRBJ2-7; D: -; size: few; V: TRBV5-6; length: 13; DNA: TGTGCCAGCAGCTTGGAGACCAGGAACGAGCAGTACTTC; CDR3: CASSLETRNEQYF
J: TRBJ1-1; D: -; size: -; V: TRBV19; length: 16; DNA: TGTGCCACTAAACCGCCCGCACGGGCGGAGGGCACTGAAGCTTTCTTT; CDR3: CATKPPARAEGTEAFF
J: TRBJ1-4; D: -; size: -; V: TRBV7-2; length: 14; DNA: TGTGCCAGCAGCTTAGGAGGACTTAATGAAAAACTGTTTTTT; CDR3: CASSLGGLNEKLFF
J: TRBJ1-3; D: -; size: -; V: TRBV5-1; length: 16; DNA: TGCGCCAGCAGCTTGGCTGGGGCGAGCTCTGGAAACACCATATATTTT; CDR3: CASSLAGASSGNTIYF
J: TRBJ2-3; D: -; size: -; V: TRBV5-4; length: 11; DNA: TGTGCCAGCAGCCACGGAGATACGCAGTATTTT; CDR3: CASSHGDTQYF
J: TRBJ2-3; D: TRBD2; size: -; V: TRBV4-3; length: 16; DNA: TGCGCCAGCAGCCCTCCGGGACTAGCGGGTCGGGATACGCAGTATTTT; CDR3: CASSPPGLAGRDTQYF
J: TRBJ1-3; D: TRBD1; size: few; V: TRBV5-1; length: 15; DNA: TGCGCCAGCAGCTTGTCAGGGGGCACTGGAAACACCATATATTTT; CDR3: CASSLSGGTGNTIYF
J: TRBJ2-5; D: TRBD1; size: -; V: TRBV6-1; length: 13; DNA: TGTGCCAGCAGTTCGACAGGGGCAGGGACCCAGTACTTC; CDR3: CASSSTGAGTQYF
J: TRBJ1-4; D: -; size: -; V: TRBV2; length: 13; DNA: TGTGCCAGCGCCCGGGCACAGGACCAAAAACTGTTTTTT; CDR3: CASARAQDQKLFF
J: TRBJ2-2; D: -; size: -; V: TRBV7-2; length: 14; DNA: TGTGCCAGCAGCTTAACCCCGGGGACCGGGGAGCTGTTTTTT; CDR3: CASSLTPGTGELFF
J: TRBJ1-2; D: TRBD1; size: once; V: TRBV10-1; length: 15; DNA: TGCGCCAGCAGGAAGGACAGGGGCTTGGGAGATGGCTACACCTTC; CDR3: CASRKDRGLGDGYTF
J: TRBJ2-7; D: -; size: -; V: TRBV28; length: 19; DNA: TGTGCCAGCAGTTTAAATGGAGGGGACAGGACCCTACGGGGGGCCGAGCAGTACTTC; CDR3: CASSLNGGDRTLRGAEQYF
J: TRBJ1-5; D: -; size: -; V: TRBV6-1; length: 13; DNA: TGTGCCAGCAGTGACAGGGAGGCTCAGCCCCAGCATTTT; CDR3: CASSDREAQPQHF
J: TRBJ1-1; D: TRBD1; size: -; V: TRBV9; length: 15; DNA: TGTGCCAGCAGCGTAGAACAGGGGGTATACACTGAAGCTTTCTTT; CDR3: CASSVEQGVYTEAFF
J: TRBJ1-4; D: -; size: few; V: TRBV19; length: 15; DNA: TGTGCCAGTAACCCAGGGGCAATAGGGAATGAAAAACTGTTTTTT; CDR3: CASNPGAIGNEKLFF
J: TRBJ2-7; D: TRBD1; size: -; V: TRBV28; length: 14; DNA: TGTGCCAGCAAACTGACAGGGGGCCCCTACGAGCAGTACTTC; CDR3: CASKLTGGPYEQYF
J: TRBJ1-1; D: TRBD1; size: -; V: TRBV5-1; length: 16; DNA: TGCGCCAGCAGCTTGGACAGGGGGGTCACGAACACTGAAGCTTTCTTT; CDR3: CASSLDRGVTNTEAFF
J: TRBJ1-2; D: -; size: few; V: TRBV7-9; length: 12; DNA: TGTGCCAGCAGCTTAGACAACTACGGCTACACCTTC; CDR3: CASSLDNYGYTF
J: TRBJ1-1; D: TRBD1; size: -; V: TRBV7-9; length: 14; DNA: TGTGCCAGCAGCTTTCAGGGGGCGGGACCTGAAGCTTTCTTT; CDR3: CASSFQGAGPEAFF
J: TRBJ1-1; D: -; size: -; V: TRBV19; length: 16; DNA: TGTGCCAGTAGTATTCGATCTATAGTGGTAGTAGAAGAAGCTTTCTTT; CDR3: CASSIRSIVVVEEAFF
J: TRBJ2-3; D: TRBD2; size: -; V: TRBV4-1; length: 18; DNA: TGCGCCAGCAGCCGCGCCGGGACTAGCGGGGGGAGCACAGATACGCAGTATTTT; CDR3: CASSRAGTSGGSTDTQYF
J: TRBJ2-5; D: -; size: -; V: TRBV7-2; length: 13; DNA: TGTGCCAGCAGCTGGGGAGTTGAGGAGACCCAGTACTTC; CDR3: CASSWGVEETQYF
J: TRBJ2-2; D: TRBD1; size: -; V: TRBV27; length: 16; DNA: TGTGCCAGCAGCCGCCAGGGACAGGGGGCTGCCGGGGAGCTGTTTTTT; CDR3: CASSRQGQGAAGELFF
J: TRBJ2-1; D: -; size: once; V: TRBV4-2; length: 18; DNA: TGTGCCAGCAGCCAAGTCACGGCGGCGGGTGGCTCCTACAATGAGCAGTTCTTC; CDR3: CASSQVTAAGGSYNEQFF
J: TRBJ2-6; D: -; size: -; V: TRBV10-1; length: 14; DNA: TGCGCCAGCAGACCGGGAACAGGGGCCAACGTCCTGACTTTC; CDR3: CASRPGTGANVLTF
J: TRBJ1-5; D: -; size: -; V: TRBV18; length: 15; DNA: TGTGCCAGCTCACCGTCGCAGGGTATCAATCAGCCCCAGCATTTT; CDR3: CASSPSQGINQPQHF
J: TRBJ1-5; D: -; size: -; V: TRBV7-2; length: 14; DNA: TGTGCCAGCAGCTTAGGGACAACAAATCAGCCCCAGCATTTT; CDR3: CASSLGTTNQPQHF
J: TRBJ2-7; D: TRBD2; size: -; V: TRBV5-1; length: 16; DNA: TGCGCCAGCAGGCCCTCGGGGTCTAGCGGATCCTACGAGCAGTACTTC; CDR3: CASRPSGSSGSYEQYF